This T cell receptor (beta chain) was obtained from a study of cytomegalovirus exposure and HLA in healthy donors. Study outcomes and limitations: Further analysis, carried out later, found HLA-associated TCR beta chains more clonally expanded than equally common other chains. HLA alleles were associated with fewer than 20,000 TCR beta sequences in a later analysis at 0.05 false discovery rate. A cluster of highly shared sequence variants was likely a sequencing artifact.

Use of 60 Vbeta and 13 Jbeta primers characterized the PCR. Clones were sequenced by immunoSEQ multiplex PCR, and TCRdb holds only the in-frame ones, with some missing. The sample has approximately 150,000 clones, roughly four fifths seen once. Remarks on this clone: The target antigen is unknown.

This CDR3 has 14 residues. Trimming removed 3 bases at V and 1 base at J, with 9 bases between. The germline V gene has CDR1 MDHEN and CDR2 SYDVKM. The clonotype originates from a man aged 55 to 70 in good health and CMV-seronegative. Sequencing was carried out using PBMCs. The chain employs TRBV28 and TRBJ1-1, with D possibly being TRBD1 (6 bases). CDR3 region: CASSFQGRNTEAFF. CDR3 coding DNA: TGTGCCAGCAGTTTCCAGGGGAGGAACACTGAAGCTTTCTTT.